This TCR beta chain was observed in a study of blood T cell repertoires in COVID-19. Turning to the study itself: Collection of acute and convalescent COVID-19 samples took place in the United States, Italy and Spain. Sample material is recorded as cDNA or gDNA derived from T cells, B-cell-depleted T cells, or PBMCs.

How the authors handled the data: Nucleated cell counts were estimated from reference gene primer amplification. Sequencing used immunoSEQ multiplex PCR; TCRdb keeps in-frame clones, though not all of them. V, J and clone size are those of that table, while D and trimming were read from the DNA. The table lists about 97,000 clones, more than 70% of them singletons. The CDR3 is 14 residues long. The V gene's germline CDR1 is GTSNPN and CDR2 SVGIG (reference sequence). The V gene lost 0 bases and the J gene lost 4 bases, with 12 bases spanning the gap. The chain has TRBV30 and TRBJ1-2; no reliable D call. The sequencing sample was made of peripheral blood. The receptor was derived from a woman aged 25 to 39 with acute or convalescent COVID-19. In DNA form, the CDR3 reads TGTGCCTGGAGTGTGGAAGAGCGGCCCTATGGCTACACCTTC. It codes for CAWSVEERPYGYTF.